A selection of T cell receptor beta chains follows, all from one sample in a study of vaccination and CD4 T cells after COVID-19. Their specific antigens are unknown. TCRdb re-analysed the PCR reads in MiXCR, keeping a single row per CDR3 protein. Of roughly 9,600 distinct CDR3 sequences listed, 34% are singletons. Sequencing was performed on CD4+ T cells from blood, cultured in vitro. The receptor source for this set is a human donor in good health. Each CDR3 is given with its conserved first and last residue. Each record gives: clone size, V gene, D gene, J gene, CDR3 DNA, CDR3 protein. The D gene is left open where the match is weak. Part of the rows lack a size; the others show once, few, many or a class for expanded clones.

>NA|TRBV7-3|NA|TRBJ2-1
TGTGCCAGCAGCTTAAGGGTGGCCAATGGCGCCAATGAGCAGTTCTTC
CASSLRVANGANEQFF
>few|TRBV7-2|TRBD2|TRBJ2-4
TGTGCCAGCAGCTTTTCGCGGGGGGGCCAAAACATTCAGTACTTC
CASSFSRGGQNIQYF
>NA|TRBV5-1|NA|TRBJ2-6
TGCGCCAGCAGCTTGTTCCCCGTAACTGGTGGGGCCAACGTCCTGACTTTC
CASSLFPVTGGANVLTF
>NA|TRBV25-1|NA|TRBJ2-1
TGTGCCAGCAGTGCTTCCGGGACTGACAAGCAGTTCTTC
CASSASGTDKQFF
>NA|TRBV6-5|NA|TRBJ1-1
TGTGCCAGCAGTTTACAGCGCACTGAAGCTTTCTTT
CASSLQRTEAFF
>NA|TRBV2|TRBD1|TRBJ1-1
TGTGCCAGCAGTGGGGGACAGGAAGCTTTCTTT
CASSGGQEAFF
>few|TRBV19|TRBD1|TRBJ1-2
TGTGCCAGTAGCGAGACAGGGGTTTATGGCTACACCTTC
CASSETGVYGYTF
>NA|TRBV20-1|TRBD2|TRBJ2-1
TGCAGTGCTAGAGATCTAACTAGCGGGGGTTACAATGAGCAGTTCTTC
CSARDLTSGGYNEQFF
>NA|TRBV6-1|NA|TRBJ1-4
TGTGCCAGTCTGAATGAAAAACTGTTTTTT
CASLNEKLFF
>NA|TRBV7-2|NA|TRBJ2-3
TGTGCCAGCAGCTTCGAGGACGGTAGAGATACGCAGTATTTT
CASSFEDGRDTQYF
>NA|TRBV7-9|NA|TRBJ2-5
TGTGCCAGCAGCTTAGCGAGCCTAGACGAGACCCAGTACTTC
CASSLASLDETQYF
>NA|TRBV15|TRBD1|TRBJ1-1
TGTGCCACCAGCGGAGGACAGGGCCGTATCCTAGACATGAACACTGAAGCTTTCTTT
CATSGGQGRILDMNTEAFF
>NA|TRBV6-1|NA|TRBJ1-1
TGTGCCAGCATGATGAACACTGAAGCTTTCTTT
CASMMNTEAFF
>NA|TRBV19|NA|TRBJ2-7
TGTGCCAGTAGTAGCCCGGGGCAGTACTACGAGCAGTACTTC
CASSSPGQYYEQYF
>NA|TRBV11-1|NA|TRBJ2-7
TGTGCCAGCAGCTTATTAGGGTTATGGAACGAGCAGTACTTC
CASSLLGLWNEQYF
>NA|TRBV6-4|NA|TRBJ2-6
TGTGCCAGCAGTGACGAGGGGGGCGCCGGGGCCAACGTCCTGACTTTC
CASSDEGGAGANVLTF
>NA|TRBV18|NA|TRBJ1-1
TGTGCCAGCTCACCCCTCTGGAGGTCTGAAGCTTTCTTT
CASSPLWRSEAFF
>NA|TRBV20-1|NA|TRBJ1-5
TGCAGTGCTAGTAAGGGGGGTCGTGAGAATCAGCCCCAGCATTTT
CSASKGGRENQPQHF
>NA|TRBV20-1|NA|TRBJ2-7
TGCAGTGCTAGGCGGACGAAGGAGGGCTACGAGCAGTACTTC
CSARRTKEGYEQYF
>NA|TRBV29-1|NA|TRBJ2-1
TGCAGCGTTGGGGAGGTATACAATGAGCAGTTCTTC
CSVGEVYNEQFF
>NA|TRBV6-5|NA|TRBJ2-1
TGTGCCAGCAGTTACTCGGGGGGCTACAATGAGCAGTTCTTC
CASSYSGGYNEQFF
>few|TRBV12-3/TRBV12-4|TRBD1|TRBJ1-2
TGTGCCAGCAGTACGACAGGGGTGTACGGTGGCTACACCTTC
CASSTTGVYGGYTF
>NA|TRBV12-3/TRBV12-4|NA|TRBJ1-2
TGTGCCAGCAATTCGGGGGAATATGGCTACACCTTC
CASNSGEYGYTF
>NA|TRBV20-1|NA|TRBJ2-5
TGCAGTGCTAGAGATGTGGGGCAAGAGACCCAGTACTTC
CSARDVGQETQYF
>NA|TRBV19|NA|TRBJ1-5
TGTGCCAGTAGTATAGGTCCGGGGGGAGAGCCCCAGCATTTT
CASSIGPGGEPQHF
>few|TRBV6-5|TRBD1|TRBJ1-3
TGTGCCAGCAGTTACACGGGGACAGGGAACTCTGGAAACACCATATATTTT
CASSYTGTGNSGNTIYF
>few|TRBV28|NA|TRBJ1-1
TGTGCCAGCAGGGGACCGGGTGGACGTACATTAGAAGCTTTCTTT
CASRGPGGRTLEAFF
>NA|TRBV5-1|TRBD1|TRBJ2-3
TGCGCCAGCAGCTACCCGACAGGGACCACAGATACGCAGTATTTT
CASSYPTGTTDTQYF
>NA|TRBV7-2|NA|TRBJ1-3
TGTGCCAGCAGCAACCCCCCCGGAAACACCATATATTTT
CASSNPPGNTIYF
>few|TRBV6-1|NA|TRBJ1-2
TGTGCCAGCAGCGACTCCAGGGGCTACACCTTC
CASSDSRGYTF
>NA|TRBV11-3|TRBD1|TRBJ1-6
TGTGCCAGCAGCTTAGCCCTCAGGACAGGTGGGTCACCCCTCCACTTT
CASSLALRTGGSPLHF
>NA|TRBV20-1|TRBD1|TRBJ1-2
TGCAGTGCTAGCCCCCCCTCGGACAGGGTGAAAGATGGCTACACCTTC
CSASPPSDRVKDGYTF
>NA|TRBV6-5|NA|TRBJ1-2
TGTGCCAGCAGTTACTCAATGGGGCTCCCGGGAGGCTACACCTTC
CASSYSMGLPGGYTF
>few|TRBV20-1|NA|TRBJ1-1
TGCAGTGCTAGTAATCACTTGAACACTGAAGCTTTCTTT
CSASNHLNTEAFF